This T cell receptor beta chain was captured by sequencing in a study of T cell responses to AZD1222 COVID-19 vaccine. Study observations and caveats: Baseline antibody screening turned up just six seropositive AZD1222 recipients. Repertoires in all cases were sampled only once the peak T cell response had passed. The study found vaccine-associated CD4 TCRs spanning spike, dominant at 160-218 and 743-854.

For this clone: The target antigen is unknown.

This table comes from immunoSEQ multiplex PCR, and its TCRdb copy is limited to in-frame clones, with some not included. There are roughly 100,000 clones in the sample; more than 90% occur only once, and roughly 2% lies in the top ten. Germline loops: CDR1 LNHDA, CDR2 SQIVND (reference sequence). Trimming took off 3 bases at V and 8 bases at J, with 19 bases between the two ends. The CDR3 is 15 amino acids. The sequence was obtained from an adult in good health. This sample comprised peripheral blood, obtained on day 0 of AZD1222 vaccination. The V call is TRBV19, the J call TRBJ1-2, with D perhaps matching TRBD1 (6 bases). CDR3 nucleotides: TGTGCCAGTAGTATTGCGACAGGCCCTTGGGGCGGCTACACCTTC. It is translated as CASSIATGPWGGYTF. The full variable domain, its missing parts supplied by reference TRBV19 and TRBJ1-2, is DGGITQSPKYLFRKEGQNVTLSCEQNLNHDAMYWYRQDPGQGLRLIYYSQIVNDFQKGDIAEGYSVSREKKESFPLTVTSAQKNPTAFYLCASSIATGPWGGYTFGSGTRLTVV.